These 28 T cell receptor beta chains originate from one sample sequenced in a study of graft-versus-host responses after intestinal transplantation. TCRdb's copy holds only in-frame clones and misses some; the assay was immunoSEQ multiplex PCR. This sample has 23,000 or so clones; around 94% occur once, and the top ten carry roughly 0.8%. The starting material was PBMCs, obtained approximately 30 days after intestinal transplant. These receptors were obtained from a human patient who received an intestinal transplant, so some T cells may come from the graft donor.

The rearrangement uses TRBV9 and TRBJ2-3, with TRBD2 matching over 7 bases. J lost 3 bases, V lost 0 bases, and 4 bases had no gene match. CDR3 size: 15 residues. Germline loops: CDR1 SGDLS, CDR2 YYNGEE. CDR3 coding DNA: TGTGCCAGCAGCGTAGGGGCGGGAGCGACAGATACGCAGTATTTT. Residues: CASSVGAGATDTQYF.

This chain uses TRBV29-1 with TRBJ1-3; maybe TRBD1 (6 bases). V shed 7 bases and J shed 4 bases, with 11 bases lying between them. CDR1 and CDR2 from the germline V gene are SQVTM and ANQGSEA. The CDR3 totals 12 residues. The CDR3 sequence is CSGWTEGNTIYF. CDR3 bases: TGCAGCGGCTGGACAGAGGGAAACACCATATATTTT.

The V and J genes are TRBV19 and TRBJ1-1; no clear D. V lost 8 bases, J lost 3 bases, and 10 bases lay in between. The CDR3 is 12 amino acids. The V gene's germline CDR1 is LNHDA and CDR2 SQIVND (reference sequence). In nucleotides, the CDR3 is TGTGCCAGTCGGGCCCTTGACACTGAAGCTTTCTTT. Amino acids: CASRALDTEAFF.

This chain uses TRBV28 with TRBJ2-7; D is possibly TRBD1 (6 bases). Looked up from germline, CDR1 is MDHEN and CDR2 is SYDVKM. V was shortened by 4 bases and J by 0 bases, with 16 bases between the two germline ends. The CDR3 has 16 amino acids. CDR3 region: CASSSIAQGLSYEQYF. CDR3 DNA: TGTGCCAGCAGTTCGATCGCACAGGGTCTCTCCTACGAGCAGTACTTC.

The genes are TRBV6-5 and TRBJ2-3, with TRBD2 matching 12 bases. V gave up 4 bases and J gave up 4 bases; unmatched junction bases: 6. The CDR3 covers 16 residues. Germline V gene sequence: CDR1 MNHEY, CDR2 SVGAGI. CDR3 coding DNA: TGTGCCAGCAGTTCCGAGCTAGCGGGGGGGCCAGATACGCAGTATTTT. Protein: CASSSELAGGPDTQYF.

The chain joins TRBV5-5 to TRBJ1-1; no firm D call. Germline V CDR1 and CDR2: SGHKS, YYEKEE (reference sequence). This CDR3 region has 13 residues. V was cut by 2 bases and J by 6 bases, with 11 bases left in between. CDR3 region: CASSFGVGAEAFF. DNA of the CDR3: TGTGCCAGCAGCTTTGGGGTTGGCGCTGAAGCTTTCTTT.

The chain couples TRBV5-3 to TRBJ2-7; D gene ambiguous. TRBV5-3 is flagged as an ORF with uncertain function. The CDR3 is made up of 12 amino acids. Trimming left V 6 bases short and J 0 bases short, with 7 bases between. The CDR3 sequence: CARNEGSYEQYF. CDR3 DNA sequence: TGTGCCAGAAACGAAGGCTCCTACGAGCAGTACTTC.

The J gene is TRBJ1-5, the V gene TRBV6-4, with TRBD1 identical over 10 bases. V lost 2 bases and J lost 3; bases outside the gene matches: 4. CDR1 is MRHNA, CDR2 SNTAGT, per germline. The CDR3 spans 16 residues. Here the CDR3 reads CASSDRTGGINQPQHF. CDR3 nucleotide sequence: TGTGCCAGCAGTGACAGGACAGGGGGAATCAATCAGCCCCAGCATTTT.

This chain connects TRBV20-1 to TRBJ2-7, with no clear D. Germline V gene data show CDR1 as DFQATT and CDR2 as SNEGSKA (reference sequence). The CDR3 totals 11 residues. Trimming removed 3 bases at V and 4 bases at J, with 7 bases between. In nucleotides, the CDR3 is TGCAGTGCTAGGAACCGGTACGAGCAGTACTTC. This translates into CSARNRYEQYF.

This chain connects TRBV27 to TRBJ2-7; the match to TRBD1 covers 11 bases. Germline-derived CDR1 and CDR2 are MNHEY and SMNVEV (reference sequence). CDR3 size: 15 residues. The junction had 6 bases not matched to a gene; V was cut back by 4 bases and J by 4 bases. The DNA for the CDR3 is TGTGCCAGCAGTTATGGGACAGGGGGAAGGTACGAGCAGTACTTC. The encoded protein is CASSYGTGGRYEQYF.

This chain uses TRBV5-5 with TRBJ2-7; 10 nucleotides match TRBD2. Germline loops: CDR1 SGHKS, CDR2 YYEKEE (reference sequence). V shed 2 bases, J shed 7 bases, and the junction held 3 bases outside the gene matches. The CDR3 has 13 residues. In nucleotides, the CDR3 is TGTGCCAGCAGCTTCGGTAGCGGGGGGGAGCAGTACTTC. Translated, it gives CASSFGSGGEQYF.

The chain uses TRBV6-5 and TRBJ2-7; a weak D match, TRBD2 (5 bases). The CDR3 sequence is 13 residues long. V was pared by 0 bases and J by 11 bases, with 14 bases between. Looked up from germline, CDR1 is MNHEY and CDR2 is SVGAGI. The CDR3 region has the DNA TGTGCCAGCAGTTACTCGGCGGGCTCTGGGGAGTACTTC. Translated: CASSYSAGSGEYF.

This chain links TRBV4-1 with TRBJ2-1, with D unresolved. The CDR3 runs to 14 residues. V lost 3 bases and J 0 bases, leaving 6 bases between the germline ends. In germline, CDR1 is MGHRA, CDR2 YSYEKL. The CDR3 bases are TGCGCCAGCAGCCAGGATAGCTCCTACAATGAGCAGTTCTTC. Its protein product is CASSQDSSYNEQFF.

This rearrangement joins TRBV4-3 to TRBJ2-7; TRBD2 matches at 8 bases. Germline CDR1 reads LGHNA; CDR2 reads YSLEER. V trimming: 0 bases; J trimming: 3 bases; junction bases outside the gene matches: 10. The CDR3 spans 17 residues. The CDR3 protein is CASSQEGAGGSRYEQYF. The CDR3 DNA follows: TGCGCCAGCAGCCAAGAGGGGGCGGGGGGATCTCGCTACGAGCAGTACTTC.

The chain carries TRBV4-2 and TRBJ2-1; 9 nucleotides agree with TRBD2. This CDR3 is 15 amino acids long. The V segment lost 0 bases and the J segment 4 bases; nucleotides outside the gene matches: 1. In germline, CDR1 is LGHNA, CDR2 YNFKEQ. CDR3 sequence reads: CASSQELAGYNEQFF. For the CDR3, the DNA is TGTGCCAGCAGCCAAGAGCTAGCGGGATACAATGAGCAGTTCTTC.

The chain uses TRBV30 and TRBJ1-1, with a tentative D call TRBD1 (6 bases). CDR3 length equals 15 residues. Germline V CDR1 and CDR2: GTSNPN, SVGIG (reference sequence). V lost 0 bases and J lost 0, with 11 bases in between. The CDR3 nucleotides are TGTGCCTGGAGTGTAATATGGGGGCTGAACACTGAAGCTTTCTTT. Its protein is CAWSVIWGLNTEAFF.

V gene TRBV5-6 combines with J gene TRBJ2-5, with 12 bases fitting TRBD2. The germline V gene has CDR1 SGHDT and CDR2 YYEEEE. The V segment lost 1 base and the J segment 1 base; nucleotides outside the gene matches: 2. CDR3 length: 16 amino acids. The CDR3 bases are TGTGCCAGCAGCTTGTGGACTAGCGGGACCCAAGAGACCCAGTACTTC. Its protein product is CASSLWTSGTQETQYF.

This clone has just a few counts. V and J are TRBV4-3 and TRBJ1-3, with D possibly matching TRBD1 (5 bases). Germline CDR1 and CDR2: LGHNA and YSLEER. The CDR3 has 15 residues. Trimming stripped 3 bases from V and 0 bases from J, with 9 bases between. The CDR3 spells CASSHVDNSGNTIYF. The CDR3 DNA is TGCGCCAGCAGCCATGTGGACAACTCTGGAAACACCATATATTTT.

This rearrangement joins TRBV5-5 to TRBJ1-3; D possibly corresponds to TRBD1 (5 bases). Trimming took 5 bases from V and 2 from J, leaving 17 bases between them. Germline V lookup: CDR1 SGHKS, CDR2 YYEKEE (reference sequence). The CDR3 sequence is 16 residues long. The DNA for the CDR3 is TGTGCCAGCAGAAAGGGGTCGGGATTTGCTGGAAACACCATATATTTT. Its protein product is CASRKGSGFAGNTIYF.

The V and J genes are TRBV6-5 and TRBJ2-7; 9 bases match TRBD1. Germline V CDR1 and CDR2: MNHEY, SVGAGI. The CDR3 sequence is 15 residues long. Trimming cost V 6 bases and J 2 bases; bases outside gene matches: 8. The CDR3 bases are TGTGCCAGCAGCCCTATGGGACAGGGAACCTACGAGCAGTACTTC. Its protein is CASSPMGQGTYEQYF.

This chain connects TRBV6-4 to TRBJ1-6; D uncertain. This CDR3 has 13 residues. V was cut by 0 bases and J by 7 bases, with 4 bases left in between. Germline CDR1 MRHNA, CDR2 SNTAGT. This CDR3 reads CASSDSENSPLHF. CDR3 nucleotides: TGTGCCAGCAGTGACTCCGAGAATTCACCCCTCCACTTT.

The V and J genes are TRBV30 and TRBJ2-3, with D unclear. Germline CDR1 reads GTSNPN; CDR2 reads SVGIG (reference sequence). The CDR3 sequence is 15 residues long. The V and J ends lost 1 base and 1 base respectively, with 12 bases between them. CDR3 DNA sequence: TGTGCCTGGAGTGGGGCGGAACGGGGCACAGATACGCAGTATTTT. Its protein is CAWSGAERGTDTQYF.

The chain couples TRBV11-3 to TRBJ2-6; 9 positions match TRBD1. J was trimmed by 4 bases and V by 5 bases; bases with no gene match: 18. The CDR3 is made up of 20 amino acids. CDR1 is SGHNT and CDR2 is YENEEA in the germline V gene. The CDR3 is CASSPPQGTGTSPGANVLTF. The CDR3 bases are TGTGCCAGCAGCCCCCCTCAGGGGACAGGGACCTCTCCAGGGGCCAACGTCCTGACTTTC.

J is TRBJ2-3 and V is TRBV4-1, with D perhaps matching TRBD1 or TRBD2 (5 bases each). V was clipped by 1 base and J by 2 bases, with 16 bases between them. This CDR3 comprises 17 residues. From germline, CDR1 is MGHRA and CDR2 YSYEKL. Written as DNA, the CDR3 is TGCGCCAGCAGCCAAGTTATTGGGACCCTTAACACAGATACGCAGTATTTT. It specifies CASSQVIGTLNTDTQYF.

The J gene is TRBJ2-7, the V gene TRBV7-3, with 11 bases matching TRBD2. The V gene end was trimmed by 2 bases and the J gene end by 3 bases; junction bases not matched to a gene: 6. This CDR3 has 16 residues. Looked up from germline, CDR1 is SGHTA and CDR2 is FQGTGA. The CDR3 reads CASSLQGLAADYEQYF. CDR3 DNA: TGTGCCAGCAGCTTACAGGGACTAGCGGCGGACTACGAGCAGTACTTC.

The chain has TRBV27 and TRBJ2-5, with a possible D match to TRBD2 (6 bases). Germline V gives CDR1 MNHEY, CDR2 SMNVEV (reference sequence). V lost 10 bases and J lost 1, with 13 bases in between. The CDR3 has 13 amino acids. The CDR3 loop is CATRRAIQETQYF. Here the CDR3 DNA reads TGTGCCACAAGGAGGGCTATCCAAGAGACCCAGTACTTC.

The chain recombines TRBV6-1 with TRBJ2-3, with 9 bases aligning to TRBD1. Germline assignment: CDR1 MNHNS and CDR2 SASEGT. The CDR3 length is 15 residues. J was trimmed by 4 bases and V by 5 bases; bases with no gene match: 7. CDR3 sequence reads: CASSSSTGGSDTQYF. CDR3 DNA sequence: TGTGCCAGCAGTAGCTCGACAGGGGGATCAGATACGCAGTATTTT.

The sample holds one count of this clone. CDR3 sequence (DNA): TGTGCCTGGAGTCCGACAGGGTGGAACACTGAAGCTTTCTTT. Protein product: CAWSPTGWNTEAFF. The gene calls are TRBV30 and TRBJ1-1; 7 bases line up with TRBD1. This CDR3 spans 14 amino acids. The germline V gene encodes CDR1 GTSNPN and CDR2 SVGIG (reference sequence). Unmatched junction bases numbered 4, after V lost 2 bases and J lost 1 base.